The clone carrying this TCR beta chain was seen a handful of times. Its antigen is unknown. This sample is drawn from a study of T cells after yellow fever vaccination. Making TCR cDNA involved 5'RACE template switching, which added UMIs and a universal primer site. MiXCR was run by TCRdb on the 5' RACE reads, yielding one entry per CDR3 protein. The profile shows under 400,000 distinct CDR3 sequences, roughly 12% of them singletons. Findings of the study overall: Compared with primary, the secondary response was weaker and peaked at day 5, not 15. Post-booster repertoires again held most primary-vaccination clones (roughly 95% CD4, 88% CD8).

The CDR3 runs to 14 residues. Deletions cut 3 bases from V and 8 bases from J, with 11 bases between. Germline V CDR1 and CDR2: SGHAT, FQNNGV. This material consisted of PBMCs, taken on the day of the first yellow fever vaccination. V usage is TRBV11-2 and J usage is TRBJ1-6; the D gene is possibly TRBD1 (5 bases). The source is a man between 18 and 35 years old who received the YFV17D yellow fever vaccine. In DNA, the CDR3 is TGTGCCAGCAGCTTTGGGGGTTTCGATTCACCCCTCCACTTT. Protein sequence: CASSFGGFDSPLHF.